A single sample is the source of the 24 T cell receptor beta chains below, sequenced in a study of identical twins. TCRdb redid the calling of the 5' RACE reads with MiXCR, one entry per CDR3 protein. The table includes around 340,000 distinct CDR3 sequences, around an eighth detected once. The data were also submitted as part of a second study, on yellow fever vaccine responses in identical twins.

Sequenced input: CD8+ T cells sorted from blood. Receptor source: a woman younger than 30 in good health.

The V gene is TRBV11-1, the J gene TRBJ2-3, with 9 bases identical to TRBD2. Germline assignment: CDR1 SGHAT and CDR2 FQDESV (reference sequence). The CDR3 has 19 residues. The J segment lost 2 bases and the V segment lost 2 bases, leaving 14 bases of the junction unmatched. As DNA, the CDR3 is TGTGCCAGCAGCTTACCCTTAGCGGGGGTTCTTCACAACACAGATACGCAGTATTTT. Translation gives CASSLPLAGVLHNTDTQYF.

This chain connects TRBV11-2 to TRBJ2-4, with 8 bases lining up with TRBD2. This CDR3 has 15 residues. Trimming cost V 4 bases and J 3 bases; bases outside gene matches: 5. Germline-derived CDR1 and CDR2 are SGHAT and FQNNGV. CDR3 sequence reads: CASSSGLVDKNIQYF. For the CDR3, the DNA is TGTGCCAGCAGCTCGGGACTAGTTGACAAAAACATTCAGTACTTC.

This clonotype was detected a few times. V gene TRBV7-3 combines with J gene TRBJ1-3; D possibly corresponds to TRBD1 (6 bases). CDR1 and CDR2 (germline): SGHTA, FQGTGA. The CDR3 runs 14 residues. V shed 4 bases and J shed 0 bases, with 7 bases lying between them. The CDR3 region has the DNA TGTGCCAGCAGCTCGGACAGCTCTGGAAACACCATATATTTT. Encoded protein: CASSSDSSGNTIYF.

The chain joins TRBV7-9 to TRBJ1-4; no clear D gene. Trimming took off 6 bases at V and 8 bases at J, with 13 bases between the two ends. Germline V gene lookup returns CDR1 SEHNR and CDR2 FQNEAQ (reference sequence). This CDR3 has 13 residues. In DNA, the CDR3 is TGTGCCAGCAGACCAACCGACGGGGAAAAACTGTTTTTT. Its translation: CASRPTDGEKLFF.

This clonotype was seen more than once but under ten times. CDR3 amino acids: CASSLALGTDPDTQYF. For the CDR3, the DNA is TGTGCCAGCAGCTTAGCGCTTGGGACGGACCCAGATACGCAGTATTTT. V usage is TRBV7-9 and J usage is TRBJ2-3, with D possibly called TRBD1 or TRBD2 (5 bases each). Germline loops: CDR1 SEHNR, CDR2 FQNEAQ (reference sequence). V was cut by 0 bases and J by 4 bases, with 14 bases left in between. The CDR3 totals 16 residues.

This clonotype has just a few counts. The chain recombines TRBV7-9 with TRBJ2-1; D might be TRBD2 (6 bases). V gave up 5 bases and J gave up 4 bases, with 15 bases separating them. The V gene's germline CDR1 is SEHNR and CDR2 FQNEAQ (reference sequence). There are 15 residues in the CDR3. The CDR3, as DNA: TGTGCCAGCAGCGCCCTGGGGGGACCTTACAATGAGCAGTTCTTC. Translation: CASSALGGPYNEQFF.

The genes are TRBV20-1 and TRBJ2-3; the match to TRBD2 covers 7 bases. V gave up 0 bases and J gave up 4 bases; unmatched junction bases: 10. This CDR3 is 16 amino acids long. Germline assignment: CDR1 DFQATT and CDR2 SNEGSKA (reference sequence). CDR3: CSARDGDSGPPDTQYF. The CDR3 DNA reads TGCAGTGCTAGAGATGGGGATAGCGGGCCCCCAGATACGCAGTATTTT.

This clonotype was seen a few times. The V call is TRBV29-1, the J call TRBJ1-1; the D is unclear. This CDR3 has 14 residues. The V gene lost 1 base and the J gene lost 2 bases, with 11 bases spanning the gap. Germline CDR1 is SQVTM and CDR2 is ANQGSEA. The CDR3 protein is CSVEGADGNTEAFF. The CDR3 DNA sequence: TGCAGCGTTGAAGGGGCAGATGGTAACACTGAAGCTTTCTTT.

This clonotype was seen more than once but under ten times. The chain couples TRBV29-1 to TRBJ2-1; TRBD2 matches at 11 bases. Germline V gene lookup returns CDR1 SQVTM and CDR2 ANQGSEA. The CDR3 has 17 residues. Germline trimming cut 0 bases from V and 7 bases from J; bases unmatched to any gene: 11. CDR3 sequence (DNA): TGCAGCGTTGAAGATCTTTTTATGTCTAGCGGGAGGAATGAGCAGTTCTTC. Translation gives CSVEDLFMSSGRNEQFF.

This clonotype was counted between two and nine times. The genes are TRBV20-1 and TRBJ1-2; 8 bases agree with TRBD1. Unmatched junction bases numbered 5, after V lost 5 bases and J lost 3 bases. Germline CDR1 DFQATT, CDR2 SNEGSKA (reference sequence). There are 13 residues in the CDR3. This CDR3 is CSARDRTYYGYTF. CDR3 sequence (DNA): TGCAGTGCTCGGGACAGGACGTACTATGGCTACACCTTC.

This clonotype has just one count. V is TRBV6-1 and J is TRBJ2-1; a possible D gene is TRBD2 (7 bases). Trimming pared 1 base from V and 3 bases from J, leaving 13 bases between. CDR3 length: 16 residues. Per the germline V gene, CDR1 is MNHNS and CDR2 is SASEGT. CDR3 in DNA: TGTGCCAGCAGTGAAGTAGGACTAGGGGGCTACAATGAGCAGTTCTTC. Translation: CASSEVGLGGYNEQFF.

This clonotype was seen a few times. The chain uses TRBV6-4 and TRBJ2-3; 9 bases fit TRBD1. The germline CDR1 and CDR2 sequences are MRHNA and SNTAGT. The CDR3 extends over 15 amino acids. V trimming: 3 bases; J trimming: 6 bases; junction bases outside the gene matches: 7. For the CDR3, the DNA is TGTGCCAGCAGTGAGGGAACAGGGGGCGATGATACGCAGTATTTT. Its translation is CASSEGTGGDDTQYF.

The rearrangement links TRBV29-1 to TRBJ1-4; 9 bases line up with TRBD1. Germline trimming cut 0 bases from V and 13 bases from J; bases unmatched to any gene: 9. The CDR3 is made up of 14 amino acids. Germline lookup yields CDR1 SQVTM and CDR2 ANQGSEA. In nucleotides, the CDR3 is TGCAGCGTTGAAGATGATGGACAGGGGCGAGGACTGTTTTTT. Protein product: CSVEDDGQGRGLFF.

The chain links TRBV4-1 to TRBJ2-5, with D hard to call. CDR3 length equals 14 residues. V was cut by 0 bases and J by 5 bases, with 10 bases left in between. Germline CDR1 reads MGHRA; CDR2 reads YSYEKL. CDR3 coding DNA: TGCGCCAGCAGCCAAGAACCGTTTAGGGAGACCCAGTACTTC. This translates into CASSQEPFRETQYF.

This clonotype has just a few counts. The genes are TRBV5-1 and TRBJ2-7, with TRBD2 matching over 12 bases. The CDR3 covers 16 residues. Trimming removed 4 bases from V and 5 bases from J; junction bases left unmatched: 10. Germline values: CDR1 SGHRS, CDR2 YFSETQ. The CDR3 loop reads CASSPQTSGRIHEQYF. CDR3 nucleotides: TGCGCCAGCAGCCCCCAGACTAGCGGGAGAATCCACGAGCAGTACTTC. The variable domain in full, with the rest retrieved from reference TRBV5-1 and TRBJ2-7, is KAGVTQTPRYLIKTRGQQVTLSCSPISGHRSVSWYQQTPGQGLQFLFEYFSETQRNKGNFPGRFSGRQFSNSRSEMNVSTLELGDSALYLCASSPQTSGRIHEQYFGPGTRLTVT.

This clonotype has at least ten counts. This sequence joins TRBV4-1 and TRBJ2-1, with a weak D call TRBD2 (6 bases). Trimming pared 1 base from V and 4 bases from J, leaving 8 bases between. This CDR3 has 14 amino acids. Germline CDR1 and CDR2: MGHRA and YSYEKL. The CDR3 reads CASSQVGTYNEQFF. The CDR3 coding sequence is TGCGCCAGCAGCCAAGTTGGGACTTACAATGAGCAGTTCTTC.

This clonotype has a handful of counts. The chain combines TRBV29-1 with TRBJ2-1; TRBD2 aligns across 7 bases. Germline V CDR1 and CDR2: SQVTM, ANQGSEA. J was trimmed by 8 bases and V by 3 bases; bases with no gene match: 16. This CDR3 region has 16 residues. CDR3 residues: CSVEERGFELFDEQFF. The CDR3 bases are TGCAGCGTTGAGGAGCGGGGCTTTGAGTTATTCGATGAGCAGTTCTTC.

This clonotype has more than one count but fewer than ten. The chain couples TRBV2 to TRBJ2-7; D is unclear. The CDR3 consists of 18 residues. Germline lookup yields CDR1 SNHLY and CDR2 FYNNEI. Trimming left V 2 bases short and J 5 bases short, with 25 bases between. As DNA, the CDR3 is TGTGCCAGCAGTGAAATCCCCCCCCCCCAAGTACTTAGGGACGAGCAGTACTTC. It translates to CASSEIPPPQVLRDEQYF.

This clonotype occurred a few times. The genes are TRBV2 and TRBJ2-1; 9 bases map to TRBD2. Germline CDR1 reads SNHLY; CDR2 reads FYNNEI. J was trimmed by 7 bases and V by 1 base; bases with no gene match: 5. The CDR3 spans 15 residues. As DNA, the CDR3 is TGTGCCAGCAGTGAAGGTAGCGGGGGCCAAAATGAGCAGTTCTTC. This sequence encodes CASSEGSGGQNEQFF.

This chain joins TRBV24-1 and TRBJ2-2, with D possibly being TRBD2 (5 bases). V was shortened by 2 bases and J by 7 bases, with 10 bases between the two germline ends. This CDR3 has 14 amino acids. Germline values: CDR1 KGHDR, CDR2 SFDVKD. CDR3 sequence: CATSDWRLGGELFF. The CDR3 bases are TGTGCCACCAGTGATTGGAGGTTGGGCGGGGAGCTGTTTTTT.

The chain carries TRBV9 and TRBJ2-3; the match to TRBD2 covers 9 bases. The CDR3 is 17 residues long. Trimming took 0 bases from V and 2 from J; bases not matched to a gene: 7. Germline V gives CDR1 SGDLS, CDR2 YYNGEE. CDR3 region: CASSVGNSGGYTDTQYF. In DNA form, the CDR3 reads TGTGCCAGCAGCGTAGGTAATAGCGGGGGATACACAGATACGCAGTATTTT.

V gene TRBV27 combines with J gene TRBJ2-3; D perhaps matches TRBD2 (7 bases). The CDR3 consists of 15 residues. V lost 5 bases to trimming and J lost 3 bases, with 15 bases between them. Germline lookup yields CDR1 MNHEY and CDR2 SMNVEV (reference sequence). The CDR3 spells CASSPRGGGTDTQYF. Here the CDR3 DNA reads TGTGCCAGCAGTCCCCGCGGGGGCGGTACAGATACGCAGTATTTT.

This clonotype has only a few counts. The CDR3 nucleotides read TGTGCCAGCAGTCCGACAGGGATCGGCAATGAGCAGTTCTTC. Encoded protein: CASSPTGIGNEQFF. The chain carries TRBV28 and TRBJ2-1; TRBD1 matches at 7 bases. CDR3 length: 14 residues. Germline V lookup: CDR1 MDHEN, CDR2 SYDVKM. The junction had 7 bases not matched to a gene; V was cut back by 5 bases and J by 6 bases.

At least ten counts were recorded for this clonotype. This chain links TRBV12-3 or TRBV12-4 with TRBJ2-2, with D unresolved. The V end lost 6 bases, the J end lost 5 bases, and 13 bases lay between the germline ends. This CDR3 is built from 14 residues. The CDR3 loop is CASSPLSATGELFF. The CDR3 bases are TGTGCCAGCAGCCCCCTATCGGCGACCGGGGAGCTGTTTTTT.